This TCR beta chain was found in a study of cytomegalovirus exposure and HLA in healthy donors. Study-wide results and caveats: Sequences of the TCR beta chain were said to predict the HLA-A and HLA-B alleles of most subjects accurately. Presence/absence analysis assumed near-uniform sequencing depth across donors. Testing in vitro showed three CMV-associated chains specific for CMV antigens. According to an earlier analysis, most TCR beta V segments yielded productive rearrangements about 87% or about 30% of the time.

A multiplex PCR was run with 60 Vbeta primers and 13 Jbeta primers. Method: immunoSEQ multiplex PCR; TCRdb's copy keeps in-frame clones and lacks some. The sample contains more than 65,000 clones, roughly 80% of which appear only once. This clone is a singleton in its sample. What it recognizes is unknown. Per germline, CDR1 MNHNY and CDR2 SVGAGI (reference sequence). There are 15 residues in the CDR3. V lost 1 base and J lost 5; bases outside the gene matches: 2. The sequence was obtained from a woman between 35 and 50 years old in good health and CMV-seropositive. Sequencing used PBMCs. The rearrangement joins TRBV6-6 to TRBJ2-3, with 11 bases that match TRBD2. CDR3 sequence: CASSYLGLAEDTQYF. CDR3 coding DNA: TGTGCCAGCAGTTACTTGGGACTAGCGGAAGATACGCAGTATTTT.